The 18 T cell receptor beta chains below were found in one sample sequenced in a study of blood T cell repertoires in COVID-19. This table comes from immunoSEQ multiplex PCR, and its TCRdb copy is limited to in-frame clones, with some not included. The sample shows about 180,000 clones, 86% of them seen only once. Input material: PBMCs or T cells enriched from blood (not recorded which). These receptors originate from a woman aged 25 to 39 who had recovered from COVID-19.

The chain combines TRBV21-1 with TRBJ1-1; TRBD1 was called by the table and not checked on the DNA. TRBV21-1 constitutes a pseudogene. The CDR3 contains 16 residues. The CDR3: CASNTLPDRENTEAFF. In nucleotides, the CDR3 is TGTGCCAGCAACACCCTCCCCGACAGAGAGAACACTGAAGCTTTCTTT.

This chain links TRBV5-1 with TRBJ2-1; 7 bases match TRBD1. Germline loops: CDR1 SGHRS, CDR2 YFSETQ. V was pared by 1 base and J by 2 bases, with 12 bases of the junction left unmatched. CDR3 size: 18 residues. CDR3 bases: TGCGCCAGCAGCTTGACCACAGGACAGGATCGAACCTACAATGAGCAGTTCTTC. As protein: CASSLTTGQDRTYNEQFF.

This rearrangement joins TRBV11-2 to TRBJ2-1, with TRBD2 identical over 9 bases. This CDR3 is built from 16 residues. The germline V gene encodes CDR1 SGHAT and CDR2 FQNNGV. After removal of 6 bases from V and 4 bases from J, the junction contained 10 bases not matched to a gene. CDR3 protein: CASRRLAGPTYNEQFF. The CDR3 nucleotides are TGTGCCAGCAGGAGGCTAGCGGGACCTACATACAATGAGCAGTTCTTC.

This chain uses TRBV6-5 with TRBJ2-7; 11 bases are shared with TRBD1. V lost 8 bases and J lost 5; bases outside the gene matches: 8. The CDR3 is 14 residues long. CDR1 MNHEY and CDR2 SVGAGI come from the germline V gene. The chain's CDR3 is CASGGQGVFNEQYF. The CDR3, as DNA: TGTGCCAGCGGGGGACAGGGGGTCTTCAACGAGCAGTACTTC.

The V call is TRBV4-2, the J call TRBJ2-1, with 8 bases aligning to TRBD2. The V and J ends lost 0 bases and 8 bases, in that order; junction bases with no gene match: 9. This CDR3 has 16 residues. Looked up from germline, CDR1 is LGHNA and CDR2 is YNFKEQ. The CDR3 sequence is CASSQDGASGSDEQFF. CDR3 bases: TGTGCCAGCAGCCAAGATGGGGCCAGCGGGAGTGATGAGCAGTTCTTC.

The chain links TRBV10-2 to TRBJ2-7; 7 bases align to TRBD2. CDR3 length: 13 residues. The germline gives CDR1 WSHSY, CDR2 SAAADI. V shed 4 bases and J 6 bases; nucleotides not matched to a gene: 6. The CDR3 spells CASSVSGLVEQYF. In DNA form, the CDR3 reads TGCGCCAGCAGTGTTTCAGGACTAGTCGAGCAGTACTTC.

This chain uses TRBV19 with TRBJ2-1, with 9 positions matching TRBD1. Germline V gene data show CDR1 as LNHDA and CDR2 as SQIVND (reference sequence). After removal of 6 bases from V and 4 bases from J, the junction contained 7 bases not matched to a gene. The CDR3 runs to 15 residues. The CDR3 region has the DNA TGTGCCAGTAGGGCGAGGACAGGGGATTACAATGAGCAGTTCTTC. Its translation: CASRARTGDYNEQFF.

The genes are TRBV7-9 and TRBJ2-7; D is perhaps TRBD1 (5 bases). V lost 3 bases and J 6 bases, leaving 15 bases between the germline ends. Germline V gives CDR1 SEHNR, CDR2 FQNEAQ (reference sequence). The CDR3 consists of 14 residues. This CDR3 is CASSFQGWTGEQYF. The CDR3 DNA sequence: TGTGCCAGCAGCTTTCAGGGCTGGACGGGCGAGCAGTACTTC.

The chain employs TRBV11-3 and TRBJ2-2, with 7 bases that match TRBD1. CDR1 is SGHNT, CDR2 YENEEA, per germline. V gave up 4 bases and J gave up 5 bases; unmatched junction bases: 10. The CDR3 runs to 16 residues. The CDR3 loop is CASSSFRDSQTGELFF. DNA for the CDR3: TGTGCCAGCAGCTCTTTTCGGGACAGCCAGACCGGGGAGCTGTTTTTT.

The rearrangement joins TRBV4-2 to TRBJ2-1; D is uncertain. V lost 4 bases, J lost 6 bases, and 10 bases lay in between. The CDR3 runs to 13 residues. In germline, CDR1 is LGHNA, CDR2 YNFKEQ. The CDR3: CASSLLLSNEQFF. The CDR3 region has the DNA TGTGCCAGCAGCCTCTTACTGAGCAATGAGCAGTTCTTC.

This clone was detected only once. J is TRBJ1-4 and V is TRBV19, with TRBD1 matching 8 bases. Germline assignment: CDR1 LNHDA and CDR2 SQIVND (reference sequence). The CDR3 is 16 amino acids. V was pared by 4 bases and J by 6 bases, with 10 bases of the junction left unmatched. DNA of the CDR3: TGTGCCAGTAGTACCCGCGACAGGGGAGGGTATGAAAAACTGTTTTTT. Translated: CASSTRDRGGYEKLFF.

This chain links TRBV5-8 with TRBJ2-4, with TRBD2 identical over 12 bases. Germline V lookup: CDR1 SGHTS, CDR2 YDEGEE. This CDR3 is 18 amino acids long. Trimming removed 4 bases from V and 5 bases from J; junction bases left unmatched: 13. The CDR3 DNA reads TGTGCCAGCAGCCCGACGGGAGCTAGCGGGAGGGCCCAAAACATTCAGTACTTC. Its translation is CASSPTGASGRAQNIQYF.

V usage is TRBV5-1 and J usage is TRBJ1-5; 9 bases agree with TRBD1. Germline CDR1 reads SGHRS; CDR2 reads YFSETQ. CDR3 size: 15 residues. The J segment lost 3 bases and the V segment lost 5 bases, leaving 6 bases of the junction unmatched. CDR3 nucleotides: TGCGCCAGCAGAACCGGGACAGGGTTCAATCAGCCCCAGCATTTT. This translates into CASRTGTGFNQPQHF.

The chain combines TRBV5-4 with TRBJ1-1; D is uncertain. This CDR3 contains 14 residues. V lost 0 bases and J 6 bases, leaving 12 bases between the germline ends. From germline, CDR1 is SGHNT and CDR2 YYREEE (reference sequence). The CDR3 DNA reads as TGTGCCAGCAGCTTGGACCAGGCAGTGGCTGAAGCTTTCTTT. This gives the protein CASSLDQAVAEAFF. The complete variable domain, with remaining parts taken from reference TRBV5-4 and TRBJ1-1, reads ETGVTQSPTHLIKTRGQQVTLRCSSQSGHNTVSWYQQALGQGPQFIFQYYREEENGRGNFPPRFSGLQFPNYSSELNVNALELDDSALYLCASSLDQAVAEAFFGQGTRLTVV.

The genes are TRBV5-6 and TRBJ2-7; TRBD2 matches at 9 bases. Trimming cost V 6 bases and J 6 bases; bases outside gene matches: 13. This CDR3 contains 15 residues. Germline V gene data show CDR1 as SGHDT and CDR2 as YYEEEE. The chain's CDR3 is CASIPRRGLALEQYF. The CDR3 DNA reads TGTGCCAGCATCCCCCGGCGGGGACTAGCCCTCGAGCAGTACTTC. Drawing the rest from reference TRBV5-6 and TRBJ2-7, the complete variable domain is DAGVTQSPTHLIKTRGQQVTLRCSPKSGHDTVSWYQQALGQGPQFIFQYYEEEERQRGNFPDRFSGHQFPNYSSELNVNALLLGDSALYLCASIPRRGLALEQYFGPGTRLTVT.

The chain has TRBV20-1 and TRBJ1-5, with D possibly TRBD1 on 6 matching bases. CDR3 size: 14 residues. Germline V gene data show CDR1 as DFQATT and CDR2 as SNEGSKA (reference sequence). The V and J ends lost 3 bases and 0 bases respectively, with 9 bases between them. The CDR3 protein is CSASRGYSNQPQHF. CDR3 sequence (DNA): TGCAGTGCTAGTAGGGGGTATAGCAATCAGCCCCAGCATTTT.

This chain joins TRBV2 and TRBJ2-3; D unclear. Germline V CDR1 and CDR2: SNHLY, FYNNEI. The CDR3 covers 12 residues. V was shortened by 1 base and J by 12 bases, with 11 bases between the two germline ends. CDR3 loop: CASSEGRALQYF. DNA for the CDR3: TGTGCCAGCAGTGAAGGCCGAGCCCTCCAGTATTTT. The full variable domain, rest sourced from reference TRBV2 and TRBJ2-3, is EPEVTQTPSHQVTQMGQEVILRCVPISNHLYFYWYRQILGQKVEFLVSFYNNEISEKSEIFDDQFSVERPDGSNFTLKIRSTKLEDSAMYFCASSEGRALQYFGPGTRLTVL.

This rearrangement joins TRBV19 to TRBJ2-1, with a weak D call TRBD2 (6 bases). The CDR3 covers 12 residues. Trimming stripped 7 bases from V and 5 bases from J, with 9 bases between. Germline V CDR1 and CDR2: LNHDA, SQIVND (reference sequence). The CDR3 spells CASNGGNNEQFF. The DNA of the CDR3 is TGTGCCAGTAACGGGGGTAACAATGAGCAGTTCTTC.